This TCR beta chain was found in a study of identical twins. This clonotype was counted ten times or more. Its antigen is not identified. The CDR3 contains 17 residues. Germline trimming cut 6 bases from V and 3 bases from J; bases unmatched to any gene: 11. Per the germline V gene, CDR1 is MGHRA and CDR2 is YSYEKL. Template switching (which added a universal primer site) was used, and cDNA carried unique molecular identifiers. Via MiXCR, TCRdb re-called the 5' RACE reads, giving one row per CDR3 protein. The sample carries fewer than 350,000 distinct CDR3 sequences, approximately 8% recorded once. Regarding the study as a whole: Excess twin sharing in beta out-of-frame sequences was weaker.

This sample was also put to use in a study of yellow fever vaccine responses in identical twins.

Sequencing was performed on memory (CD45RO+) T cells sorted from blood. The sequence was obtained from a woman aged 18-35 years in good health. The chain combines TRBV4-1 with TRBJ2-2; 9 bases fit TRBD2. CDR3: CASSSLLGLADTGELFF. CDR3 DNA sequence: TGCGCCAGCAGTTCTCTACTGGGACTAGCTGACACCGGGGAGCTGTTTTTT.